A single sample gave rise to the 24 T cell receptor beta chains below, sequenced in a study of post-analysis software for immune sequencing data (dated by TCRdb to the mid-2010s). Receptors were amplified or captured by PCR. The sequencer was an Illumina HiSeq 2500. To reduce PCR and sequencing biases, unique molecular identifiers were built into the TCR beta cDNA libraries. Through fastp at Q25 and MiXCR, TCRdb rebuilt clones from the public reads, retaining in-frame beta chains. Under each unique CDR3 protein, matching rows form one entry showing the most common genes and DNA. In all, the sample holds over 700,000 distinct CDR3 sequences, and around 27% of those were seen once. The ten largest clones add up to approximately 0.6% of the sample. Results the study describes overall, beyond this receptor: Significantly higher frequencies in patients than in controls were found for roughly 5 TRBV segments, including TRBV5-6, TRBV5-1 and TRBV20-1.

For these receptors, no antigen is known. Material: blood. Receptor source: a girl aged 5-17 years with multiple sclerosis.

This clonotype has more than one count but fewer than ten. The CDR3 reads CASSLAGLAGYLPYEQYF. Written as DNA, the CDR3 is TGTGCCAGCAGCTTAGCGGGACTAGCGGGGTACCTGCCCTACGAGCAGTACTTC. This rearrangement joins TRBV7-9 to TRBJ2-7; 13 bases line up with TRBD2. The CDR3 spans 18 residues. Germline V gives CDR1 SEHNR, CDR2 FQNEAQ (reference sequence). Trimming cost V 0 bases and J 2 bases; bases outside gene matches: 7.

The J gene is TRBJ1-2, the V gene TRBV10-3; unclear D gene. Germline V CDR1 and CDR2: ENHRY, SYGVKD. Trimming pared 5 bases from V and 0 bases from J, leaving 13 bases between. The CDR3 contains 15 residues. CDR3 region: CAISKERAANYGYTF. As DNA, the CDR3 is TGTGCCATCAGTAAGGAACGGGCCGCTAACTATGGCTACACCTTC.

V usage is TRBV20-1 and J usage is TRBJ2-5; D unresolved. The CDR3 runs 13 residues. Germline CDR1 is DFQATT and CDR2 is SNEGSKA (reference sequence). The CDR3 DNA sequence: TGCAGCGTCAACGGGTGGTTCCAAGAGACCCAGTACTTC. Translated: CSVNGWFQETQYF.

Only a few counts were recorded for this clonotype. A much larger clonotype is one base distant, so this may be a read error. The V gene is TRBV5-8, the J gene TRBJ2-1; 7 positions agree with TRBD2. CDR3 length: 15 amino acids. Germline V gene data show CDR1 as SGHTS and CDR2 as YDEGEE. V lost 2 bases and J lost 3; bases outside the gene matches: 5. DNA for the CDR3: TGTGCCAGCAGCTTTTCCGGGACTAACTACAATGAGCAGTTCTTC. It yields the protein CASSFSGTNYNEQFF.

This chain connects TRBV7-9 to TRBJ2-3; 10 bases align to TRBD2. Losses at the gene ends were 5 bases for V and 2 bases for J; bases not matched to a gene: 7. This CDR3 has 16 amino acids. Looked up from germline, CDR1 is SEHNR and CDR2 is FQNEAQ (reference sequence). In nucleotides, the CDR3 is TGTGCCAGCAGCCGACGAGCGGGAGGGGACACAGATACGCAGTATTTT. This codes for CASSRRAGGDTDTQYF.

This clonotype has just a few counts. The CDR3 loop reads CASSFQGTSGDTYEQYF. The CDR3, as DNA: TGTGCCAGCAGTTTCCAGGGGACTAGCGGGGATACCTACGAGCAGTACTTC. This chain connects TRBV5-7 to TRBJ2-7; 13 bases line up with TRBD2. TRBV5-7 is noted as an ORF with a role that remains uncertain. V gave up 5 bases and J gave up 2 bases; unmatched junction bases: 10. This CDR3 has 17 residues.

About this clonotype itself: A much larger clone differs from this one at a single base, so this may be a read error. The chain carries TRBV6-5 and TRBJ2-3, with 9 bases aligning to TRBD1. The CDR3 extends over 16 amino acids. CDR1 is MNHEY, CDR2 SVGAGI, per germline. CDR3 DNA: TGTGCCGGCAGTTACACCGGGACAGGGACAAGAGATACGCAGTATTTT. It specifies CAGSYTGTGTRDTQYF.

This chain links TRBV9 with TRBJ2-1, with D perhaps TRBD1 (6 bases). The V gene lost 0 bases and the J gene lost 6 bases, with 13 bases spanning the gap. The V gene's germline CDR1 is SGDLS and CDR2 YYNGEE. This CDR3 has 15 amino acids. The CDR3 bases are TGTGCCAGCAGCGTAGGGGCTAGGGGGAGCAATGAGCAGTTCTTC. Encoded protein: CASSVGARGSNEQFF.

The chain carries TRBV7-9 and TRBJ1-2, with D tentatively TRBD1 (6 bases). CDR3 length: 16 amino acids. Per germline, CDR1 SEHNR and CDR2 FQNEAQ (reference sequence). The V and J ends lost 5 bases and 8 bases respectively, with 24 bases between them. The CDR3 region has the DNA TGTGCCAGCAGCACCCCGATTCCGGGGGGCAGAGGGGGCTACACCTTC. As protein: CASSTPIPGGRGGYTF.

V gene TRBV3-1 combines with J gene TRBJ1-1; D not certain. Trimming took off 0 bases at V and 6 bases at J, with 11 bases between the two ends. The CDR3 extends over 14 amino acids. The germline V gene has CDR1 LGHDT and CDR2 YNNKEL (reference sequence). CDR3 nucleotides: TGTGCCAGCAGCCAAGAACCCGGGCGGGCTGAAGCTTTCTTT. As protein: CASSQEPGRAEAFF.

The rearrangement uses TRBV7-2 and TRBJ2-7; TRBD2 matches at 12 bases. After removal of 2 bases from V and 7 bases from J, the junction contained 18 bases not matched to a gene. Germline-derived CDR1 and CDR2 are SGHTA and FQGNSA. CDR3 length: 19 amino acids. The CDR3 is CASSLNLAGGEKPYNEQYF. In DNA form, the CDR3 reads TGTGCCAGCAGCTTAAACCTAGCGGGAGGGGAAAAGCCCTACAATGAGCAGTACTTC.

The DNA of the CDR3 is TGTGCCAGCAGTTCCGGCGGAGCGTACCAAGAGACCCAGTACTTC. It translates to CASSSGGAYQETQYF. This rearrangement joins TRBV12-3 or TRBV12-4 to TRBJ2-5; no clear D. The V gene lost 4 bases and the J gene lost 0 bases, with 12 bases spanning the gap. CDR3 length: 15 residues.

The V call is TRBV2, the J call TRBJ2-5; D perhaps matches TRBD1 (5 bases). CDR1 SNHLY and CDR2 FYNNEI come from the germline V gene. The V gene lost 7 bases and the J gene lost 1 base, with 10 bases spanning the gap. The CDR3 covers 13 residues. The CDR3 is CASTRQTQETQYF. CDR3 coding DNA: TGTGCCAGCACAAGACAGACCCAAGAGACCCAGTACTTC.

This clonotype was recorded a few times. Sequence at one end of the junction differs from germline and may be a read error. V is TRBV5-1 and J is TRBJ1-5, with D maybe TRBD1 (5 bases). The CDR3 consists of 14 residues. Germline CDR1 reads SGHRS; CDR2 reads YFSETQ. The CDR3 is CANSPGAEVGPQHF. CDR3 nucleotides: TGCGCCAACAGCCCCGGGGCCGAGGTCGGGCCCCAGCATTTT. Looking up the rest from reference TRBV5-1 and TRBJ1-5 gives the full variable domain: KAGVTQTPRYLIKTRGQQVTLSCSPISGHRSVSWYQQTPGQGLQFLFEYFSETQRNKGNFPGRFSGRQFSNSRSEMNVSTLELGDSALYLCANSPGAEVGPQHFGDGTRLSIL.

CDR3 region: CAISVWGTEAFF. The CDR3 bases are TGTGCCATCAGTGTTTGGGGTACTGAAGCTTTCTTT. V is TRBV10-3 and J is TRBJ1-1, with D unresolved. The CDR3 is 12 residues long. V was shortened by 4 bases and J by 5 bases, with 8 bases between the two germline ends. The germline CDR1 and CDR2 sequences are ENHRY and SYGVKD.

This clonotype came up once. J is TRBJ1-2 and V is TRBV12-3 or TRBV12-4; 7 bases match TRBD1. This CDR3 spans 13 amino acids. Trimming at V came to 5 bases and at J to 6 bases, leaving 6 bases not matched to a gene. DNA of the CDR3: TGTGCCAGCAGTCCCAACAGGGGCCATGGCTACACCTTC. Protein sequence: CASSPNRGHGYTF.

The chain uses TRBV6-6 and TRBJ2-1; 7 bases are a match to TRBD1. The CDR3 runs 15 residues. After removal of 6 bases from V and 2 bases from J, the junction contained 7 bases not matched to a gene. Germline CDR1 is MNHNY and CDR2 is SVGAGI (reference sequence). CDR3 nucleotide sequence: TGTGCCAGCAGGAAAGACAGGGAAACCTACAATGAGCAGTTCTTC. This codes for CASRKDRETYNEQFF.

This clonotype was counted ten times or more. The J gene is TRBJ2-3, the V gene TRBV4-1; D gene uncertain. Per germline, CDR1 MGHRA and CDR2 YSYEKL. Trimming pared 2 bases from V and 2 bases from J, leaving 11 bases between. There are 15 residues in the CDR3. The CDR3 here is CASSQLTRNTDTQYF. CDR3 sequence (DNA): TGCGCCAGCAGCCAATTGACTCGAAACACAGATACGCAGTATTTT.

This clonotype was picked up a small number of times. CDR3 nucleotides: TGTGCCAGCAGCTTTTCGGGAGGGCCCCCCCGGTCCTACAATGAGCAGTTCTTC. Translating gives CASSFSGGPPRSYNEQFF. The chain employs TRBV7-8 and TRBJ2-1; TRBD2 matches at 8 bases. The V gene's germline CDR1 is SGHVS and CDR2 FQNEAQ. The CDR3 spans 18 residues. V was pared by 3 bases and J by 1 base, with 11 bases of the junction left unmatched.

The V call is TRBV12-5, the J call TRBJ1-1; no clear D gene. This CDR3 has 12 amino acids. CDR1 is LGHNT, CDR2 FRNRAP, per germline. Deletions cut 2 bases from V and 10 bases from J, with 11 bases between. The CDR3 nucleotides read TGTGCTAGTGGTTTGAACCCGTGGGTAGCTTTCTTT. Residues: CASGLNPWVAFF.

In DNA, the CDR3 is TGTGCCAGCAGCGAATTTGGGGTTGGGCAGTTCTTC. It is translated as CASSEFGVGQFF. The chain combines TRBV7-2 with TRBJ2-1, with D uncertain. The germline V and J ends were trimmed by 5 bases and 12 bases, with 14 bases remaining between them. This CDR3 has 12 amino acids. Per the germline V gene, CDR1 is SGHTA and CDR2 is FQGNSA. Filled out from reference TRBV7-2 and TRBJ2-1, the complete variable domain reads GAGVSQSPSNKVTEKGKDVELRCDPISGHTALYWYRQSLGQGLEFLIYFQGNSAPDKSGLPSDRFSAERTGGSVSTLTIQRTQQEDSAVYLCASSEFGVGQFFGPGTRLTVL.

The chain combines TRBV12-3 or TRBV12-4 with TRBJ1-5, with TRBD1 matching over 8 bases. The CDR3 spans 14 residues. J gave up 6 bases and V 6 bases, and 7 bases lay outside the gene matches. The CDR3 loop reads CASRLTGDGQPQHF. The CDR3 nucleotides are TGTGCCAGCAGACTGACAGGGGATGGTCAGCCCCAGCATTTT.

The V call is TRBV18, the J call TRBJ1-4; D not resolved. Germline V gene sequence: CDR1 KGHSH, CDR2 LQKENI. Trimming took off 2 bases at V and 0 bases at J, with 10 bases between the two ends. This CDR3 region has 16 residues. CDR3 sequence (DNA): TGTGCCAGCTCACCATTGGACGCGGCAACTAATGAAAAACTGTTTTTT. Protein product: CASSPLDAATNEKLFF.

This rearrangement joins TRBV18 to TRBJ2-3; D may be TRBD2 (6 bases). The CDR3 contains 16 residues. Trimming cost V 8 bases and J 4 bases, with 22 bases left between them. Germline CDR1 and CDR2: KGHSH and LQKENI. The CDR3 here is CASPPRGAEVPDTQYF. DNA of the CDR3: TGTGCCAGCCCCCCCCGCGGGGCAGAAGTCCCAGATACGCAGTATTTT.